Below, one T cell receptor (beta chain) is given with its context. The antigen remains undetermined. This sample was taken from a study of cytomegalovirus exposure and HLA in healthy donors. Across the whole study: Samples from HLA-typed donors yielded approximately 88 million unique TCRs in an early data release. The Caucasian-associated ancestry cluster held over 80% of a few hundred genotyped donors. Regarding the study as a whole: Most of the TCR beta V segments (in an earlier analysis) were productive either about 87% or about 30% of the time.

Each donor was healthy, and each was a bone marrow donor. With 60 Vbeta and 13 Jbeta primers, the PCR was carried out. Here immunoSEQ multiplex PCR was the method, and the copy in TCRdb shows in-frame clones only, minus some. The sample includes 80,000 to 100,000 clones. Between the trimmed V and J ends, which lost 3 bases and 6 bases, there was a span of 7 bases. Germline CDR1 and CDR2: SGHDT and YYEEEE. This CDR3 spans 13 amino acids. Source material: PBMCs. The sequence was collected from a man between 50 and 59 years old in good health and CMV-seronegative. The genes are TRBV5-6 and TRBJ1-6; tentatively, D is TRBD1 (6 bases). The CDR3 DNA follows: TGTGCCAGCAGCTCAGGGGTTAATTCACCCCTCCACTTT. Its translation is CASSSGVNSPLHF.